This T cell receptor beta chain comes out of a study of molecular identifiers for immune sequencing clone quantification. Trimming at V came to 5 bases and at J to 1 base, leaving 5 bases not matched to a gene. The CDR3 is 16 residues long. Germline CDR1 reads DFQATT; CDR2 reads SNEGSKA (reference sequence). The study's findings and limits: With a barcode shared among identical TCR molecules, highly expanded clone sizes could be underestimated.

MiXCR, applied by TCRdb to the PCR reads, yields one record per CDR3 protein. The table shows around 470,000 distinct CDR3 sequences, with 25% occurring only once. Details on this clonotype: Its specificity is unknown.

The sequenced sample was naive CD8+ T cells from blood, with Jurkat cell RNA spiked in. This sample's subset: FACS-sorted CD8+CD4-CCR7+CD45RA+ naive T cells. This receptor was identified in a human donor in good health. Some libraries in this study had Jurkat cell RNA spiked in. This sequence joins TRBV20-1 and TRBJ2-6, with 10 bases aligning to TRBD1. CDR3: CSARRDRGSGANVLTF. DNA for the CDR3: TGCAGTGCTCGACGGGACAGGGGATCTGGGGCCAACGTCCTGACTTTC.